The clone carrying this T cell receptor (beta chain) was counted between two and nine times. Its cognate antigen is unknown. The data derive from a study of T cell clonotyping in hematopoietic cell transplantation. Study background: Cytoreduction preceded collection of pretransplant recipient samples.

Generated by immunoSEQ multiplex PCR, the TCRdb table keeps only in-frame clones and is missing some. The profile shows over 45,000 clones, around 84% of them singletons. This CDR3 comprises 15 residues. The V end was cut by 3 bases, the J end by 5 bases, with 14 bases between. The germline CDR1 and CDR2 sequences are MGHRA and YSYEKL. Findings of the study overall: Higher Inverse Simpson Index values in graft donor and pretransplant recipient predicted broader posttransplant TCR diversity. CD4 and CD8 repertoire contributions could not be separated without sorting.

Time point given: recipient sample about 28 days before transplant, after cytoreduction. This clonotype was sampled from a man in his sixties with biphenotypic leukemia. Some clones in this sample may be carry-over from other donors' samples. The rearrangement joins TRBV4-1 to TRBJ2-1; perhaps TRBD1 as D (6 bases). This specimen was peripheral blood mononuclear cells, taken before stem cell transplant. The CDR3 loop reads CASSQGRGRNNEQFF. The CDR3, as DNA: TGCGCCAGCAGCCAGGGCAGGGGCCGGAACAATGAGCAGTTCTTC.